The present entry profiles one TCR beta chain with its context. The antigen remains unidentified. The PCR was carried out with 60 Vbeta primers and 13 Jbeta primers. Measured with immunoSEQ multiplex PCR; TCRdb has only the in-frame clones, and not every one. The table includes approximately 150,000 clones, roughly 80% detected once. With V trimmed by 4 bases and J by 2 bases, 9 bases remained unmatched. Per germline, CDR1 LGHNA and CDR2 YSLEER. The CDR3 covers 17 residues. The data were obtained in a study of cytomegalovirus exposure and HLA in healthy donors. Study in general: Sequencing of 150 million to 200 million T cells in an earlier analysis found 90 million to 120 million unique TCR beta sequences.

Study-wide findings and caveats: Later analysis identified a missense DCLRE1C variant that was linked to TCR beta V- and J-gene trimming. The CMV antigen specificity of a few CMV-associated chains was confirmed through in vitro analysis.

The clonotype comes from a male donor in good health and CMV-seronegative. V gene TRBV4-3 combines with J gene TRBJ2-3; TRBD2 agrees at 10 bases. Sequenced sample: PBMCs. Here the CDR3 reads CASSRAWTSGPTDTQYF. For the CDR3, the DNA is TGCGCCAGCAGCCGAGCCTGGACTAGCGGTCCCACAGATACGCAGTATTTT.